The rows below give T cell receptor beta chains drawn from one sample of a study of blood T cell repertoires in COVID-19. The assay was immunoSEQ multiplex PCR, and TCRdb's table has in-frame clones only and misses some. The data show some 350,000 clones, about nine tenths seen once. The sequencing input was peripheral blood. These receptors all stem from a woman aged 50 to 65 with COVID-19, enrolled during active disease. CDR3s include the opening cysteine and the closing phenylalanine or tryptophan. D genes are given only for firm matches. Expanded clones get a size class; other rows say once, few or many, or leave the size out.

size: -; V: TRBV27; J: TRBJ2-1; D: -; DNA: TGTGCCAGCAGTTTCAGGTTCCTGAGCTCCTACAATGAGCAGTTCTTC; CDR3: CASSFRFLSSYNEQFF
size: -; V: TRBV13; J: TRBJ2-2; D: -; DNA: TGTGCCAGCAGCTCCTCCCGACAGAGGAACACCGGGGAGCTGTTTTTT; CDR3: CASSSSRQRNTGELFF
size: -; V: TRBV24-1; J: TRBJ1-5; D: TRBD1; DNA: TGTGCCACCAGTGACCCAAGGACAGGAGATCAGCCCCAGCATTTT; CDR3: CATSDPRTGDQPQHF
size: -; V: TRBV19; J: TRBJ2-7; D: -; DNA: TGTGCCAGTAGTTCCAGGGATTCCTACGAGCAGTACTTC; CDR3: CASSSRDSYEQYF
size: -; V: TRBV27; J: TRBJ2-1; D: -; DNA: TGTGCCAGCAGTTCACTCCGGGACAAGCTTAACTACAATGAGCAGTTCTTC; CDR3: CASSSLRDKLNYNEQFF
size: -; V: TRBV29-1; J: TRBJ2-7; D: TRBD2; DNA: TGCAGCGTGCCCGGGACTAGCCCCTACGAGCAGTACTTC; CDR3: CSVPGTSPYEQYF
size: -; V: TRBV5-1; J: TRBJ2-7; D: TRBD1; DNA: TGCGCCAGCAGCTTGTACGTGGACAGGGCCCACGAGCAGTACTTC; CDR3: CASSLYVDRAHEQYF
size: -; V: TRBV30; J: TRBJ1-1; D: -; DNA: TGTGCCTGGAGTGCCCGTGTGAACACTGAAGCTTTCTTT; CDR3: CAWSARVNTEAFF
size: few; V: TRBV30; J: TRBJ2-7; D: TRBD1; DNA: TGTGCCTATAACAGGGGCAGCTCCTACGAGCAGTACTTC; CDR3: CAYNRGSSYEQYF
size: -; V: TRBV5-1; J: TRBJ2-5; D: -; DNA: TGCGCCAGCAGCTTGGAGGCCAGGGCGTCGGAGACCCAGTACTTC; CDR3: CASSLEARASETQYF
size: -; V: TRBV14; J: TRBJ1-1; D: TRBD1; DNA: TGTGCCAGCAGCCAATACGACAGGGTAACTGAAGCTTTCTTT; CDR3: CASSQYDRVTEAFF
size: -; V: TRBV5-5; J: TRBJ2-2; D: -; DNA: TGTGCCAGCACCCTGACTACCCCCATTGCCGGGGAGCTGTTTTTT; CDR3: CASTLTTPIAGELFF
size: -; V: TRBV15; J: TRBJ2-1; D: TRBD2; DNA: TGTGCCACCAGCAGCCAGGCGGGAGTTTTTGGTGAGCAGTTCTTC; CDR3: CATSSQAGVFGEQFF
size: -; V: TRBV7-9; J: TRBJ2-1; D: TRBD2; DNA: TGTGCCAGCAGCTTAGCGCTGGGGGGAGGGAATGATGAGCAGTTCTTC; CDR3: CASSLALGGGNDEQFF
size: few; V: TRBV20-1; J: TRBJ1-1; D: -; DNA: TGCAGTGCTGAACCGGGACAAGAAGCTTTCTTT; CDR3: CSAEPGQEAFF
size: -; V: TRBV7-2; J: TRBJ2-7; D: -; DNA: TGTGCCAGCAGCTTAATGTTCTCGGCGCGCGGGGCCTACGAGCAGTACTTC; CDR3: CASSLMFSARGAYEQYF
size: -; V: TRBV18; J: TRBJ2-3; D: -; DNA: TGTGCCAGCTCACCAAGGGGGGGAAGGCACACGACAGATACGCAGTATTTT; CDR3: CASSPRGGRHTTDTQYF
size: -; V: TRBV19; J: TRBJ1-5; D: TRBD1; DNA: TGTGCCAGCCGCCCCGACAGGGTCAATCAGCCCCAGCATTTT; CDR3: CASRPDRVNQPQHF
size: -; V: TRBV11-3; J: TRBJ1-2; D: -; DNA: TGTGCCAGCAGCTACAGGAACTATGGCTACACCTTC; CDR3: CASSYRNYGYTF
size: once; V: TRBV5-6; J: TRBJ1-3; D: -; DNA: TGTGCCAGCAGCCCGAAGGGACGGGAGAGCTCTGGAAACACCATATATTTT; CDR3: CASSPKGRESSGNTIYF
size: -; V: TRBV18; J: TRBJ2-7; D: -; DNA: TGTGCCAGCTCGAACTTCCGGGACACGAGCTCCTACGAGCAGTACTTC; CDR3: CASSNFRDTSSYEQYF
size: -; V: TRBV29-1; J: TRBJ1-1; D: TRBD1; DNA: TGCAGCGCCCGGGGACAGACAAACACTGAAGCTTTCTTT; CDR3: CSARGQTNTEAFF
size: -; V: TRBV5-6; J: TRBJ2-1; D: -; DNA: TGTGCCAGCAGCTTGGCATTTCAGGGTAGCTCCTACAATGAGCAGTTCTTC; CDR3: CASSLAFQGSSYNEQFF
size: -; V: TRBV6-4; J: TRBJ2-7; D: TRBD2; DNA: TGTGCCAGCAGTGAGACTAGCGGGAGCTCCTACGAGCAGTACTTC; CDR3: CASSETSGSSYEQYF
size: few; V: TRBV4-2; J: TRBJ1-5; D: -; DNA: TGTGCCAGCAGCCTGGCGGGCGGACAGAAGAATCAGCCCCAGCATTTT; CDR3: CASSLAGGQKNQPQHF
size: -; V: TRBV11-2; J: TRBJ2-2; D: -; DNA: TGTGCCAGCAGCCCAACAACCAGGACACTCGCGAACACCGGGGAGCTGTTTTTT; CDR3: CASSPTTRTLANTGELFF
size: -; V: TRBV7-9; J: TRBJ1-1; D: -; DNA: TGTGCCAGCAGCCCACTGAGAGGTAACACTGAAGCTTTCTTT; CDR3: CASSPLRGNTEAFF
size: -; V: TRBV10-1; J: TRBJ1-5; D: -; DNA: TGCGCCAGCAGTGGTACAGGCAGCAATCAGCCCCAGCATTTT; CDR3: CASSGTGSNQPQHF
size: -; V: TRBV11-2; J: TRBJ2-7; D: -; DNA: TGTGCCAGCAGCCCCGTCTACGAGCAGTACTTC; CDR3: CASSPVYEQYF
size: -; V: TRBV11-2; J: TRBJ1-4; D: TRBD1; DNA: TGTGCCAGCAGCATAGACAGGGGGCGTGAAAAACTGTTTTTT; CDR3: CASSIDRGREKLFF
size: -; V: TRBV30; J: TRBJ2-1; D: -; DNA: TGTGCCTGGAGTACCAGCGGACTCTCCTACAATGAGCAGTTCTTC; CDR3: CAWSTSGLSYNEQFF
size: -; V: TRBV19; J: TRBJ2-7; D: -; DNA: TGTGCCAGCGGACACCATTTGAGGTACGAGCAGTACTTC; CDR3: CASGHHLRYEQYF
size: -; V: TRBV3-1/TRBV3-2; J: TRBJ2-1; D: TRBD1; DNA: TGTGCCAGCAGCAAGACAGGGGACAAATACAATGAGCAGTTCTTC; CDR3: CASSKTGDKYNEQFF
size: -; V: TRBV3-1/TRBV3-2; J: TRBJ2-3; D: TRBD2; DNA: TGTGCCAGCAGCCAGACGGTGAGAGCGGGAGGACCAGATACGCAGTATTTT; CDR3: CASSQTVRAGGPDTQYF
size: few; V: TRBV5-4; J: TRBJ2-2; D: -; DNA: TGTGCCAGCAGGCCGGGGGCGAACACCGGGGAGCTGTTTTTT; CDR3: CASRPGANTGELFF
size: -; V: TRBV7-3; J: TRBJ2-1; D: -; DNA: TGTGCCAGCAGCTTAACGGAGGGCAGTAGCTCCTACAATGAGCAGTTCTTC; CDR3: CASSLTEGSSSYNEQFF
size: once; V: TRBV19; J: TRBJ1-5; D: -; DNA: TGTGCCAGTAGGGTGCAGGGAGGGCCCAATCAGCCCCAGCATTTT; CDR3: CASRVQGGPNQPQHF
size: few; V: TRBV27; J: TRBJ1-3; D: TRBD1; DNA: TGTGCCAGCAGTACTCGGACAGGGGGCCACACCATATATTTT; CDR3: CASSTRTGGHTIYF
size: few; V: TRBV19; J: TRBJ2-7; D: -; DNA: TGTGCCAGTACGCACTCCGGGGCCTACGAGCAGTACTTC; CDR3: CASTHSGAYEQYF
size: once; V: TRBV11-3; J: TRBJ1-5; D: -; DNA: TGTGCCAGCAGCTTGGGGGGGGCGGAAAATCAGCCCCAGCATTTT; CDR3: CASSLGGAENQPQHF
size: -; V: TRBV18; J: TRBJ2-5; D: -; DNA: TGTGCCAGCTCACCGCCTAGCGAGCAAGAGACCCAGTACTTC; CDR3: CASSPPSEQETQYF
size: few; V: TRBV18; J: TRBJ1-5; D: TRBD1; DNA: TGTGCCAGCTCACCGGACAGGGGCGGCAATCAGCCCCAGCATTTT; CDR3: CASSPDRGGNQPQHF
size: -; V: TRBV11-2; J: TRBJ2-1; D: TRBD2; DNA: TGTGCCAGCAGCTTGATAGCGGGAGCCCACAATGAGCAGTTCTTC; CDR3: CASSLIAGAHNEQFF
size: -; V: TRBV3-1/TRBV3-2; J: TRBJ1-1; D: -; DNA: TGTGCCAGCAGCCACGGCGGGAACACTGAAGCTTTCTTT; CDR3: CASSHGGNTEAFF
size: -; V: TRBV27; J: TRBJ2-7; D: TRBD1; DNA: TGTGCCAGCAGTTTAAGGGGGCCCTTTTCCTACGAGCAGTACTTC; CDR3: CASSLRGPFSYEQYF
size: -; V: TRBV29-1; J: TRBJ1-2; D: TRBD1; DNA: TGCAGCGTTTTGGTCCGACAGGGGAGGGCCTACACCTTC; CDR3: CSVLVRQGRAYTF
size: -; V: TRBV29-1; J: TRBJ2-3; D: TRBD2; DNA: TGCAGCGGGCGGGACTACACAGATACGCAGTATTTT; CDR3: CSGRDYTDTQYF
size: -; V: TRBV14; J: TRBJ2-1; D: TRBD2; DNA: TGTGCCAGCAGCCAAGGAGCGGGAGTATCCTACAATGAGCAGTTCTTC; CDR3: CASSQGAGVSYNEQFF
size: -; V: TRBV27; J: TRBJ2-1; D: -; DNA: TGTGCCAGCAGTTTATCGAGCCTTAACAATGAGCAGTTCTTC; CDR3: CASSLSSLNNEQFF
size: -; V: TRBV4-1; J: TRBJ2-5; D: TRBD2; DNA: TGCGCCAGCAGCCAAGGGGGACTACTCCAAGAGACCCAGTACTTC; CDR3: CASSQGGLLQETQYF
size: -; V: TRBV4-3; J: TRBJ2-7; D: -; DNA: TGCGCCAGCAGCCAAGTTAGGGGTTTAGGCTGGCAGTACTTC; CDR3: CASSQVRGLGWQYF
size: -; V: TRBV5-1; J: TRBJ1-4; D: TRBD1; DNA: TGCGCCAGCAGCTTGCGTGAACAGGGGAGTGAAAAACTGTTTTTT; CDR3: CASSLREQGSEKLFF
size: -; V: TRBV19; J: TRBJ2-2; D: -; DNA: TGTGCCAGTAGTATTGGGCAGGGATCGGGGGAGCTGTTTTTT; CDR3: CASSIGQGSGELFF
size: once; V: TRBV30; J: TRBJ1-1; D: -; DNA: TGTGCCTGGCAGATGAACACTGAAGCTTTCTTT; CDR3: CAWQMNTEAFF
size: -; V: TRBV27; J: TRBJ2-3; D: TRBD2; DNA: TGTGCCAGCAGTCGCCAGCCGGGACTAGGGGCGGATACGCAGTATTTT; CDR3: CASSRQPGLGADTQYF
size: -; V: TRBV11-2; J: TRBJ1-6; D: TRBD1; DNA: TGTGCCAGCACCCCGACGGGGACAGGGGGTAATTCACCCCTCCACTTT; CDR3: CASTPTGTGGNSPLHF
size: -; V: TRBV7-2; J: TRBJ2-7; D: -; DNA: TGTGCCAGCAGCACCCACACGAACCCCTACGAGCAGTACTTC; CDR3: CASSTHTNPYEQYF
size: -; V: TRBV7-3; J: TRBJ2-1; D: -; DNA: TGTGCCAGCAGCCGACAGTCTTACAATGAGCAGTTCTTC; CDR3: CASSRQSYNEQFF
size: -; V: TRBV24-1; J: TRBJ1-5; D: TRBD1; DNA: TGTGCCACCAGTGATAGAGGGACAGAGTTCAATCAGCCCCAGCATTTT; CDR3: CATSDRGTEFNQPQHF
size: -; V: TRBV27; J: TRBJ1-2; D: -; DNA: TGTGCCAGCAGTTTAAAGTTCGGGGGGCCATATGGCTACACCTTC; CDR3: CASSLKFGGPYGYTF